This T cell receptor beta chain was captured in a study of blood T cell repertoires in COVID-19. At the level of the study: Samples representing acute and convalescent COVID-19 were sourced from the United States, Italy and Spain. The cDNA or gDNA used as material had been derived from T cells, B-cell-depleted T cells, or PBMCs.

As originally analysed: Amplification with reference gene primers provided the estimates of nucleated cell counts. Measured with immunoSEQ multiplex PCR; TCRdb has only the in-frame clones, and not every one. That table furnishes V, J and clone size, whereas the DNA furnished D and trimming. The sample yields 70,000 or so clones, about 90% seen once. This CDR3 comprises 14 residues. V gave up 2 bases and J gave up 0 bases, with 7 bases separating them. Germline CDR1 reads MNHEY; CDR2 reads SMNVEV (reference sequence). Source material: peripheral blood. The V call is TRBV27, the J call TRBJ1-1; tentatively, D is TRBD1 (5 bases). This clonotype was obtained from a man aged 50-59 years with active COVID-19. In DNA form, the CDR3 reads TGTGCCAGCAGTTTAGCGGACATGAACACTGAAGCTTTCTTT. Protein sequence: CASSLADMNTEAFF.